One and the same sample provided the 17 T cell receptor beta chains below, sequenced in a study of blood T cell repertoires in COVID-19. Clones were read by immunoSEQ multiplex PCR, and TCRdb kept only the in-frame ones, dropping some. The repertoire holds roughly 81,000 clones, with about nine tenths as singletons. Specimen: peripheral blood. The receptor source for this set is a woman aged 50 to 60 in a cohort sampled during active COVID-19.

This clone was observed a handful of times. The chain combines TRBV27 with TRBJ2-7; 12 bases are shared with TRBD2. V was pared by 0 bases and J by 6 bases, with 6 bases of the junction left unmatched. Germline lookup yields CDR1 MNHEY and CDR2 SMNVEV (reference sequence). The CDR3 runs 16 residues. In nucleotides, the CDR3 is TGTGCCAGCAGTTTATCCTCTAGCGGGGGGGCCGGCGAGCAGTACTTC. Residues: CASSLSSSGGAGEQYF.

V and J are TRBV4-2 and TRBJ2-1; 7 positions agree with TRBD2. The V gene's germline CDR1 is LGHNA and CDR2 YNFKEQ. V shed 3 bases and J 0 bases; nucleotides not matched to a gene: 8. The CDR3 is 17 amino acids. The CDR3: CASSHVAGLGSYNEQFF. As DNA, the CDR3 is TGTGCCAGCAGCCACGTCGCCGGACTAGGCTCCTACAATGAGCAGTTCTTC.

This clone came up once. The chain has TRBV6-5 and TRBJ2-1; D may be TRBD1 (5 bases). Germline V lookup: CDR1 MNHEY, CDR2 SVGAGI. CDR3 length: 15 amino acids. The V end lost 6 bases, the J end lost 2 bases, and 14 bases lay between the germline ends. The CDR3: CASRAQGNAYNEQFF. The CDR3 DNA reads TGTGCCAGCAGAGCGCAGGGAAACGCCTACAATGAGCAGTTCTTC.

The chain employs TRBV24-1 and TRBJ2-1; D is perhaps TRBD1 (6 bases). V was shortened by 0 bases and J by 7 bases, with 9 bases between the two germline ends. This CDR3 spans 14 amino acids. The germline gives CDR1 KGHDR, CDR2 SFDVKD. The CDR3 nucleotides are TGTGCCACCAGTGATTTGGCCAGGGGAAATGAGCAGTTCTTC. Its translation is CATSDLARGNEQFF.

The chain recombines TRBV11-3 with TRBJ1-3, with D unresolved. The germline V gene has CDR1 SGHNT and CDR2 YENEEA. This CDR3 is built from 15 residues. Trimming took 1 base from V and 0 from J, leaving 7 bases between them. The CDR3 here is CASSLAGNSGNTIYF. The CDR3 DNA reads TGTGCCAGCAGCTTAGCCGGGAACTCTGGAAACACCATATATTTT. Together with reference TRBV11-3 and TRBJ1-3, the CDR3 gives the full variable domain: EAGVVQSPRYKIIEKKQPVAFWCNPISGHNTLYWYLQNLGQGPELLIRYENEEAVDDSQLPKDRFSAERLKGVDSTLKIQPAELGDSAVYLCASSLAGNSGNTIYFGEGSWLTVV.

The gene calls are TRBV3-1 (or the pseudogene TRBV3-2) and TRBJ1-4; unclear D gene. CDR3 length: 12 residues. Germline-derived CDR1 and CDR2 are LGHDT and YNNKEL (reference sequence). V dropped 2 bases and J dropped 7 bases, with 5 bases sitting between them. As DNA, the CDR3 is TGTGCCAGCAGCCAACTTCGTGAAAAACTGTTTTTT. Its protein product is CASSQLREKLFF.

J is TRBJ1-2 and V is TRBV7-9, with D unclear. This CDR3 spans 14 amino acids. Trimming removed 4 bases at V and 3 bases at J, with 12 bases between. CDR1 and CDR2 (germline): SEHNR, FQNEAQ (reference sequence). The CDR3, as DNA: TGTGCCAGCAGCTCCCGGCGGGGTGACTATGGCTACACCTTC. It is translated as CASSSRRGDYGYTF.

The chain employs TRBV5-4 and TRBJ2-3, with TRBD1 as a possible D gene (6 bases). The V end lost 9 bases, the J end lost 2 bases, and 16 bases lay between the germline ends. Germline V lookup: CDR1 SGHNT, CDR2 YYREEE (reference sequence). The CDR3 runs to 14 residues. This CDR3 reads CATKDSPYTDTQYF. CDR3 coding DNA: TGTGCCACCAAGGACAGTCCTTACACAGATACGCAGTATTTT.

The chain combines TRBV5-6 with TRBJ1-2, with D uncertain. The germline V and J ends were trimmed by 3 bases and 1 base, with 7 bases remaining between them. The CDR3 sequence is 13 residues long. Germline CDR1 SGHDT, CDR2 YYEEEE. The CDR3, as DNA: TGTGCCAGCAGCTACGGAGTTAACTATGGCTACACCTTC. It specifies CASSYGVNYGYTF.

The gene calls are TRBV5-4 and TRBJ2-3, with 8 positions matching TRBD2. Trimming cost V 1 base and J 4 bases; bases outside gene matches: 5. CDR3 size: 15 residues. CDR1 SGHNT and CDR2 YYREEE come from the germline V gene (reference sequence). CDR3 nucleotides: TGTGCCAGCAGCTTGTCCGGGACTAGTCCAGATACGCAGTATTTT. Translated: CASSLSGTSPDTQYF.

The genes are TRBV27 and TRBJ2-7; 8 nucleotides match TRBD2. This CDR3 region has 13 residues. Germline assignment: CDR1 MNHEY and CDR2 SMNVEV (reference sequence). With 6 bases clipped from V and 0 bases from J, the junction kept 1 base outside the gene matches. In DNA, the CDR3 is TGTGCCAGCAGACTAGCGGACTCCTACGAGCAGTACTTC. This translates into CASRLADSYEQYF.

CDR3 in amino acids: CASRYSGANVLTF. Written as DNA, the CDR3 is TGTGCCAGCCGCTACTCTGGGGCCAACGTCCTGACTTTC. The rearrangement joins TRBV27 to TRBJ2-6; D gene unclear. This CDR3 contains 13 residues. With 8 bases removed from V and 0 bases from J, the gap between germline ends came to 5 bases. CDR1 is MNHEY, CDR2 SMNVEV, per germline (reference sequence).

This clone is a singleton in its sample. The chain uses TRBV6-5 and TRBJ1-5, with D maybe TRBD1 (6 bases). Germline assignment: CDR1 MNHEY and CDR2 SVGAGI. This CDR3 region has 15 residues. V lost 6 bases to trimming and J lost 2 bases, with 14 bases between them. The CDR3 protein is CASRGTEGGNQPQHF. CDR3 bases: TGTGCCAGCAGAGGTACAGAGGGGGGCAATCAGCCCCAGCATTTT.

This CDR3 is CASSVDRVYGYTF. The CDR3 region has the DNA TGCGCCAGCAGCGTAGACAGGGTTTATGGCTACACCTTC. This sequence joins TRBV5-1 and TRBJ1-2, with 7 bases that match TRBD1. V shed 4 bases, J shed 5 bases, and the junction held 5 bases outside the gene matches. This CDR3 has 13 amino acids. CDR1 and CDR2 (germline): SGHRS, YFSETQ.

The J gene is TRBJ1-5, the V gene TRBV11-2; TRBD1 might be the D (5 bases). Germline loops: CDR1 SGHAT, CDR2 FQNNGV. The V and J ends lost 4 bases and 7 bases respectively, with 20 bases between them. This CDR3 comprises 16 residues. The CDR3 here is CASSSPGGERGQPQHF. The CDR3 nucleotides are TGTGCCAGCAGCTCCCCGGGCGGGGAACGGGGCCAGCCCCAGCATTTT.

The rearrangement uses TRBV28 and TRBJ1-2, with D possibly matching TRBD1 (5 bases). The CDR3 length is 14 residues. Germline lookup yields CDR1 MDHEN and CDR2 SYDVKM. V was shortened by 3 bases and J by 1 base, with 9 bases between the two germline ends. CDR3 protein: CASSLTANNYGYTF. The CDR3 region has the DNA TGTGCCAGCAGTTTGACAGCGAATAACTATGGCTACACCTTC.

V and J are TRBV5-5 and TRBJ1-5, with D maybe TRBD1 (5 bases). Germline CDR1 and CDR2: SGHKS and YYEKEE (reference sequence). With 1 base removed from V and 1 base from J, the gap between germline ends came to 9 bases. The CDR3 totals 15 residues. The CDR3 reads CASSLWGRSNQPQHF. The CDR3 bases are TGTGCCAGCAGCTTGTGGGGGAGGAGCAATCAGCCCCAGCATTTT. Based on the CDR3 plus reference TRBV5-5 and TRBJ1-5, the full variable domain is DAGVTQSPTHLIKTRGQQVTLRCSPISGHKSVSWYQQVLGQGPQFIFQYYEKEERGRGNFPDRFSARQFPNYSSELNVNALLLGDSALYLCASSLWGRSNQPQHFGDGTRLSIL.